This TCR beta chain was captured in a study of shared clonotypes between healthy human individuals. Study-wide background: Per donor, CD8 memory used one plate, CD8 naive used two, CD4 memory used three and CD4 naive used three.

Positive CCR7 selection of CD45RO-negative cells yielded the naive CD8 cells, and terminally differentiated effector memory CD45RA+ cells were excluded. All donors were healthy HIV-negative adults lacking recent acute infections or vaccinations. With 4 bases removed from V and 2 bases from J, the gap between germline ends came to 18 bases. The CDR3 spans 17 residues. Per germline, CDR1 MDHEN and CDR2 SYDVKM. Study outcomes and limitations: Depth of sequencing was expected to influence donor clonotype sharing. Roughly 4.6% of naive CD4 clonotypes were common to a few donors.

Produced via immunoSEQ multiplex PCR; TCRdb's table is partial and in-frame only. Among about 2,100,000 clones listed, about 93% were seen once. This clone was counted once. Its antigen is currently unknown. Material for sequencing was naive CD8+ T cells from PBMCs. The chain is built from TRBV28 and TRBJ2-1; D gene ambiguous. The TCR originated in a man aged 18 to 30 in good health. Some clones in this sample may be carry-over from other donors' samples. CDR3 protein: CASSSQAQLLTYNEQFF. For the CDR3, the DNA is TGTGCCAGCAGTTCCCAAGCCCAGCTCTTGACCTACAATGAGCAGTTCTTC.